Listed here is a single T cell receptor beta chain. Its antigen is not identified. V lost 3 bases to trimming and J lost 5 bases; unmatched junction nucleotides: 4. Germline V CDR1 and CDR2: GTSNPN, SVGIG (reference sequence). The length of the CDR3 is 13 residues. These data originate in a study of beta chain features in type 1 diabetes. Broader study findings: Within patients, naive, central memory and Treg TCRB repertoires seemed more similar than within healthy donors. A definitive answer on HLA type influencing TCRB rearrangement was not reached here.

Every bit of the isolated RNA underwent reverse transcription, so sequencing read expressed TCRB transcripts. Only in-frame clones appear in the TCRdb table, and some are missing; sequencing was by immunoSEQ multiplex PCR. The profile shows about 350,000 clones, around a fifth of them singletons. CD45RO/CCR7/CD25/CD127/CD95/CD27 sorting isolated CD4+ naive, central memory, regulatory and stem cell-like memory cells. This receptor was taken from a woman under 30 in good health. The chain combines TRBV30 with TRBJ1-1, with 9 bases lining up with TRBD1. Material: naive CD4+ T cells from blood. The CDR3 bases are TGTGCCTGGAGAGGGACAGGGTGGACTGAAGCTTTCTTT. Translation: CAWRGTGWTEAFF. The variable domain in full, completed from reference TRBV30 and TRBJ1-1, reads SQTIHQWPATLVQPVGSPLSLECTVEGTSNPNLYWYRQAAGRGLQLLFYSVGIGQISSEVPQNLSASRPQDRQFILSSKKLLLSDSGFYLCAWRGTGWTEAFFGQGTRLTVV.